These 28 T cell receptor beta chains came from one sample sequenced in a study of read filtering for tumor transcriptome and immune sequencing. Molecular barcoded adaptors covering alpha/delta and beta/gamma chains were used on 400 ng RNA. Using its own MiXCR run on the reads, TCRdb lists one record per CDR3 protein. The sample includes fewer than 150,000 distinct CDR3 sequences, over 10% of them seen just once. The specimen was a population of CD138-negative cells sorted from bone marrow. The receptors come from a donor aged 40 or older with multiple myeloma.

This clonotype was detected a few times. This chain uses TRBV20-1 with TRBJ2-3, with TRBD2 identical over 11 bases. With 6 bases clipped from V and 1 base from J, the junction kept 6 bases outside the gene matches. Germline V gives CDR1 DFQATT, CDR2 SNEGSKA (reference sequence). The CDR3 sequence is 15 residues long. The CDR3 is CSALAGGYGTDTQYF. The CDR3 DNA reads TGCAGTGCCTTAGCGGGAGGGTACGGCACAGATACGCAGTATTTT.

This clonotype came up many times. The chain joins TRBV5-6 to TRBJ2-1; D is unresolved. The V and J ends lost 2 bases and 5 bases respectively, with 8 bases between them. The CDR3 contains 13 residues. The germline CDR1 and CDR2 sequences are SGHDT and YYEEEE. The CDR3 region has the DNA TGTGCCAGCAGCTTCACACACAACAATGAGCAGTTCTTC. This codes for CASSFTHNNEQFF.

This rearrangement joins TRBV6-5 to TRBJ2-5, with D perhaps TRBD2 (6 bases). Germline values: CDR1 MNHEY, CDR2 SVGAGI. V was cut by 6 bases and J by 4 bases, with 15 bases left in between. This CDR3 contains 14 residues. The CDR3 DNA follows: TGTGCCAGCAGGCCTAGCGCTAGGGGAGAGACCCAGTACTTC. Amino acids: CASRPSARGETQYF.

This clonotype has at least ten counts. The rearrangement links TRBV11-2 to TRBJ2-1, with D unresolved. The CDR3 runs to 11 residues. Germline CDR1 is SGHAT and CDR2 is FQNNGV. The V end was cut by 4 bases, the J end by 7 bases, with 5 bases between. CDR3 region: CASSSQNEQFF. The CDR3 bases are TGTGCCAGCAGCTCCCAAAATGAGCAGTTCTTC.

V usage is TRBV7-9 and J usage is TRBJ1-1, with D perhaps TRBD1 (5 bases). V lost 5 bases and J lost 5, with 18 bases in between. The length of the CDR3 is 15 residues. Germline V lookup: CDR1 SEHNR, CDR2 FQNEAQ (reference sequence). In nucleotides, the CDR3 is TGTGCCAGCAGCCCCGGTCTGGGGGGTTTGACTGAAGCTTTCTTT. It encodes CASSPGLGGLTEAFF.

The chain has TRBV19 and TRBJ1-2, with 7 positions matching TRBD1. This CDR3 has 13 amino acids. From germline, CDR1 is LNHDA and CDR2 SQIVND (reference sequence). J gave up 2 bases and V 6 bases, and 3 bases lay outside the gene matches. DNA for the CDR3: TGTGCCAGTAGGGGGACAGTGAACTATGGCTACACCTTC. Translating gives CASRGTVNYGYTF.

The V gene is TRBV20-1, the J gene TRBJ2-5; TRBD2 matches 11 bases. The CDR3 is 15 residues long. V shed 5 bases, J shed 4 bases, and the junction held 9 bases outside the gene matches. Per the germline V gene, CDR1 is DFQATT and CDR2 is SNEGSKA (reference sequence). The CDR3 here is CSAPGTSGRRETQYF. The CDR3 DNA reads TGCAGTGCTCCCGGTACTAGCGGGAGAAGAGAGACCCAGTACTTC.

As for this clonotype: This clone may be a read error of a much larger clone one base away. This sequence joins TRBV2 and TRBJ1-5; D uncertain. The CDR3 has 12 amino acids. Germline V gene data show CDR1 as SNHLY and CDR2 as FYNNEI. The germline V and J ends were trimmed by 8 bases and 5 bases, with 10 bases remaining between them. In DNA form, the CDR3 reads TGTGCCAGCGATGGTATGGATCAGCCCCAGCATTTT. Its protein product is CASDGMDQPQHF.

This clonotype came up many times. J is TRBJ1-1 and V is TRBV6-6, with D uncertain. The length of the CDR3 is 15 residues. V was trimmed by 2 bases and J by 8 bases, leaving 18 bases between them. Looked up from germline, CDR1 is MNHNY and CDR2 is SVGAGI (reference sequence). The DNA of the CDR3 is TGTGCCAGCAGTTACCCGAAGGAGGCCGGAGGGGAAGCTTTCTTT. It yields the protein CASSYPKEAGGEAFF.

With respect to this clonotype: This is likely a read error, given that the CDR3 carries no conserved phenylalanine or tryptophan at its end. The chain recombines TRBV4-1 with TRBJ2-1, with TRBD2 matching 10 bases. V was clipped by 1 base and J by 9 bases; unmatched bases: 6. The germline V gene encodes CDR1 MGHRA and CDR2 YSYEKL. The CDR3 loop spans 15 amino acids. CDR3 protein: CASSQVYLAGVEQFL. The CDR3 nucleotides are TGCGCCAGCAGCCAAGTTTACCTAGCGGGGGTTGAGCAGTTCCTC.

The rearrangement uses TRBV7-2 and TRBJ2-7, with 9 bases that match TRBD2. V shed 1 base, J shed 3 bases, and the junction held 1 base outside the gene matches. The CDR3 has 14 residues. In germline, CDR1 is SGHTA, CDR2 FQGNSA. The CDR3 here is CASSLVTSGYEQYF. CDR3 in DNA: TGTGCCAGCAGCTTAGTGACTAGCGGCTACGAGCAGTACTTC. Based on the CDR3 plus reference TRBV7-2 and TRBJ2-7, the full variable domain is GAGVSQSPSNKVTEKGKDVELRCDPISGHTALYWYRQSLGQGLEFLIYFQGNSAPDKSGLPSDRFSAERTGGSVSTLTIQRTQQEDSAVYLCASSLVTSGYEQYFGPGTRLTVT.

This clonotype was detected ten times or more. V usage is TRBV5-1 and J usage is TRBJ2-7; 8 bases align to TRBD2. In germline, CDR1 is SGHRS, CDR2 YFSETQ. The CDR3 runs 15 residues. V was clipped by 3 bases and J by 3 bases; unmatched bases: 8. For the CDR3, the DNA is TGCGCCAGCAGCTGGACTGGGACTAGAATCTACGAGCAGTACTTC. This translates into CASSWTGTRIYEQYF.

This clonotype was observed a handful of times. A read error may be the cause here, since a much bigger clone is one base away. The rearrangement joins TRBV12-3 or TRBV12-4 to TRBJ2-6, with D maybe TRBD1 (5 bases). The length of the CDR3 is 14 residues. CDR3 in amino acids: CASRPRRGANALTF. CDR3 bases: TGTGCCAGCAGACCCCGCCGTGGGGCCAACGCCCTGACTTTC.

This clonotype has ten or more counts. The J gene is TRBJ2-3, the V gene TRBV20-1; no clear D. Trimming took off 3 bases at V and 1 base at J, with 11 bases between the two ends. Looked up from germline, CDR1 is DFQATT and CDR2 is SNEGSKA (reference sequence). This CDR3 has 14 residues. The CDR3 here is CSASGLERTDTQYF. The CDR3 DNA follows: TGCAGTGCTAGTGGTCTTGAGCGCACAGATACGCAGTATTTT.

The table lists this clonotype with many counts. V is TRBV5-1 and J is TRBJ2-3; 9 bases line up with TRBD1. The junction had 12 bases not matched to a gene; V was cut back by 6 bases and J by 4 bases. This CDR3 comprises 16 residues. CDR1 SGHRS and CDR2 YFSETQ come from the germline V gene. The chain's CDR3 is CASTPLPGQGADTQYF. Here the CDR3 DNA reads TGCGCCAGCACCCCTCTTCCGGGACAGGGTGCAGATACGCAGTATTTT.

This clonotype was counted at least ten times. The chain combines TRBV3-1 with TRBJ2-1; 8 bases match TRBD1. The ends lost 4 bases at V and 8 bases at J; junction bases unmatched: 4. Germline V gives CDR1 LGHDT, CDR2 YNNKEL (reference sequence). This CDR3 comprises 13 residues. CDR3 residues: CASSRDRSDEQFF. The CDR3 nucleotides are TGTGCCAGCAGCCGGGACAGGTCAGATGAGCAGTTCTTC.

This clonotype was recorded at least ten times. The CDR3 sequence: CASSTYTSPGANVLTF. Here the CDR3 DNA reads TGTGCCAGCAGCACCTATACATCGCCTGGGGCCAACGTCCTGACTTTC. The chain joins TRBV7-9 to TRBJ2-6; D call uncertain. Trimming removed 5 bases from V and 2 bases from J, with 13 bases in between. This CDR3 is 16 amino acids long. Per germline, CDR1 SEHNR and CDR2 FQNEAQ (reference sequence).

This clonotype was seen repeatedly, ten times or more. V and J are TRBV5-1 and TRBJ2-1, with unresolved D. CDR3 size: 15 residues. The germline V and J ends were trimmed by 0 bases and 8 bases, with 15 bases remaining between them. Germline V CDR1 and CDR2: SGHRS, YFSETQ. This CDR3 is CASSLVSLGQDEQFF. The CDR3 bases are TGCGCCAGCAGCTTGGTATCTCTAGGGCAGGATGAGCAGTTCTTC.

This clonotype was recorded at least ten times. The rearrangement links TRBV5-1 to TRBJ2-7; maybe TRBD1 (5 bases). The CDR3 extends over 15 amino acids. Trimming pared 0 bases from V and 2 bases from J, leaving 12 bases between. Germline V gene sequence: CDR1 SGHRS, CDR2 YFSETQ. The DNA for the CDR3 is TGCGCCAGCAGCTTGGGGGGCCAACTGACCTACGAGCAGTACTTC. Translating gives CASSLGGQLTYEQYF.

This clonotype was counted at least ten times. J is TRBJ2-7 and V is TRBV7-2; TRBD1 agrees at 10 bases. Germline CDR1 SGHTA, CDR2 FQGNSA. The trim removed 7 bases at V and 3 bases at J, leaving 3 bases unmatched. This CDR3 spans 13 amino acids. The CDR3 DNA reads TGTGCCAGCAACCGGGACAGGGGCTACGAGCAGTACTTC. It codes for CASNRDRGYEQYF.

The table lists this clonotype with many counts. The rearrangement joins TRBV4-1 to TRBJ2-1; 13 nucleotides line up with TRBD2. Looked up from germline, CDR1 is MGHRA and CDR2 is YSYEKL. The ends lost 4 bases at V and 4 bases at J; junction bases unmatched: 10. The CDR3 runs to 18 residues. The CDR3 here is CASSRREGLAGTYNEQFF. In DNA form, the CDR3 reads TGCGCCAGCAGCCGAAGAGAGGGACTAGCGGGGACTTACAATGAGCAGTTCTTC.

A word on this clonotype: With a much larger clone just one base away, this may be a read error. J is TRBJ1-2 and V is TRBV5-1; no clear D gene. The V gene lost 0 bases and the J gene lost 6 bases, with 12 bases spanning the gap. CDR3 length: 14 amino acids. Germline V gene lookup returns CDR1 SGHRS and CDR2 YFSETQ. The DNA for the CDR3 is TGCGCCAGCAGCTTGGAGCGGGGATCCCATGGCTACACCTTC. Protein product: CASSLERGSHGYTF.

Concerning this clonotype itself: Given a much more abundant clone one base away, this may be a read error. The CDR3 DNA is TGTGCCAGCAGCTTACGTGGGAAGAACATCGGGGAGCTGTTTTTT. This sequence encodes CASSLRGKNIGELFF. The chain uses TRBV7-9 and TRBJ2-2; D gene uncertain. CDR1 SEHNR and CDR2 FQNEAQ come from the germline V gene (reference sequence). The CDR3 extends over 15 amino acids.

This clonotype was observed many times. The chain uses TRBV29-1 and TRBJ2-1, with D unclear. Germline V gene lookup returns CDR1 SQVTM and CDR2 ANQGSEA. This CDR3 spans 11 amino acids. V was cut by 3 bases and J by 4 bases, with 4 bases left in between. DNA of the CDR3: TGCAGCGTTGACTCGTACAATGAGCAGTTCTTC. It is translated as CSVDSYNEQFF.

This clonotype has ten or more counts. The chain combines TRBV9 with TRBJ1-1, with 9 bases lining up with TRBD1. The ends lost 4 bases at V and 8 bases at J; junction bases unmatched: 9. The germline V gene has CDR1 SGDLS and CDR2 YYNGEE. This CDR3 contains 14 residues. This chain's CDR3 is CASSTGQGLREAFF. Here the CDR3 DNA reads TGTGCCAGCAGCACTGGACAGGGGCTCAGGGAAGCTTTCTTT.

The J gene is TRBJ2-5, the V gene TRBV30; D not certain. Germline-derived CDR1 and CDR2 are GTSNPN and SVGIG (reference sequence). This CDR3 region has 14 residues. V lost 0 bases to trimming and J lost 4 bases, with 12 bases between them. The CDR3 protein is CAWSVSLSRETQYF. The CDR3 region has the DNA TGTGCCTGGAGTGTATCACTATCCCGAGAGACCCAGTACTTC.

This clonotype was counted at least ten times. This CDR3 is CASGGAGSTDTQYF. CDR3 in DNA: TGTGCCAGCGGGGGGGCAGGGAGCACAGATACGCAGTATTTT. The chain couples TRBV25-1 to TRBJ2-3; D is perhaps TRBD2 (7 bases). The CDR3 contains 14 residues. The V end was cut by 8 bases, the J end by 0 bases, with 12 bases between. The germline V gene has CDR1 MGHDK and CDR2 SYGVNS.

This clonotype was observed at least ten times. The chain is built from TRBV28 and TRBJ2-1; no reliable D call. V lost 8 bases to trimming and J lost 7 bases, with 21 bases between them. Per the germline V gene, CDR1 is MDHEN and CDR2 is SYDVKM. The CDR3 is made up of 15 amino acids. The CDR3 coding sequence is TGTGCCAGCCTAGATCTATTTACTGGCTCGAATGAGCAGTTCTTC. It encodes CASLDLFTGSNEQFF. The full variable domain, with the rest looked up from reference TRBV28 and TRBJ2-1, is DVKVTQSSRYLVKRTGEKVFLECVQDMDHENMFWYRQDPGLGLRLIYFSYDVKMKEKGDIPEGYSVSREKKERFSLILESASTNQTSMYLCASLDLFTGSNEQFFGPGTRLTVL.